This entry describes one T cell receptor (beta chain). No antigen is known for it. The record originates from a study of shared clonotypes between healthy human individuals. Notes on the study in general: Clonotype sharing levels among donors were expected to vary with sequencing depth.

Participating donors were healthy, HIV-negative adults free of recent acute infections or vaccinations. Trimming at V came to 0 bases and at J to 7 bases, leaving 3 bases not matched to a gene. CDR1 SGDLS and CDR2 YYNGEE come from the germline V gene. The CDR3 is 15 amino acids. In replicate PCRs of sorted subsets, roughly 210 ng DNA, approximately 32,000 T cell genomes, was used. Repertoires were generated with immunoSEQ multiplex PCR, while TCRdb's copy carries only in-frame clones and drops some. The data hold 2,100,000 or so clones, with 95% observed a single time. The sequence derives from a man younger than 35 in good health. This chain joins TRBV9 and TRBJ2-3; 12 nucleotides match TRBD2. The sample comprised naive CD4+ T cells sorted from blood. Subset: CD45RA+ positively selected. This CDR3 is CASSVGTSGRNTQYF. The CDR3 DNA follows: TGTGCCAGCAGCGTAGGTACTAGCGGGAGGAATACGCAGTATTTT.